This T cell receptor (beta chain) came from a study of blood T cell repertoires in COVID-19. Sequencing used immunoSEQ multiplex PCR; TCRdb keeps in-frame clones, though not all of them. This sample carries hundreds of thousands of clones, around 90% of them seen once, and the ten largest clones take nearly 6.5%. Per germline, CDR1 MNHEY and CDR2 SVGAGI. This CDR3 comprises 13 residues. V trimming: 11 bases; J trimming: 4 bases; junction bases outside the gene matches: 4. Input material: PBMCs or T cells enriched from blood (not recorded which). The chain recombines TRBV6-5 with TRBJ2-7; 14 bases are shared with TRBD2. This TCR derives from a woman in her thirties with acute COVID-19. CDR3 nucleotide sequence: TGTGCCCTAAGGACTAGCGGGAGGTACGAGCAGTACTTC. Protein: CALRTSGRYEQYF.